This T cell receptor (beta chain) appears in the sequencing data of a study of OX40 agonist ivuxolimab in advanced cancers. Generated by immunoSEQ multiplex PCR, the TCRdb table keeps only in-frame clones and is missing some. The sample includes roughly 42,000 clones, around 88% of them seen just once. Germline assignment: CDR1 SNHLY and CDR2 FYNNEI. V shed 10 bases and J shed 0 bases, with 12 bases lying between them. This CDR3 comprises 13 residues. The V and J genes are TRBV2 and TRBJ1-2, with D possibly matching TRBD1 (6 bases). Sample: CD4+ or CD8+ T cells sorted from blood, taken in a trial of the OX40 agonist ivuxolimab. The source is an adult with an advanced solid tumor such as melanoma, head and neck, liver or kidney cancer. For the CDR3, the DNA is TGTGCCACGGAGGGGGGAACTAACTATGGCTACACCTTC. Translation: CATEGGTNYGYTF. The entire variable domain, with the rest obtained from reference TRBV2 and TRBJ1-2, is as follows: EPEVTQTPSHQVTQMGQEVILRCVPISNHLYFYWYRQILGQKVEFLVSFYNNEISEKSEIFDDQFSVERPDGSNFTLKIRSTKLEDSAMYFCATEGGTNYGYTFGSGTRLTVV.